The T cell receptor (beta chain) under discussion was sequenced for a study of cytomegalovirus exposure and HLA in healthy donors (dated by TCRdb to about 2017). Context from the whole study: An earlier analysis of several hundred of the donors reported about 250 Gb of sequence data and some 120 million unique TCR beta sequences from around 200 million T cells. Every discovery cohort repertoire had been produced on one sequencing platform. Both class I and class II loci were covered by HLA typing, at four-digit resolution. Among 398 genotyped donors of the cohort, an average of approximately 200,000 unique TCR beta nucleotide sequences was sequenced per donor, of which roughly 17% were non-productive. To study patterns of TCR occurrence, a later analysis re-analyzed previously published TCR beta repertoires from hundreds of donors and added high-resolution HLA genotyping. A handful of DR-DQ haplotypes were handled as single units for association and clustering because linkage in the cohort was strong. Along with the approximately 700-subject first cohort, a separate validation cohort of over 90 different subjects was used. The T cell repertoires of around 670 subjects were profiled by immunosequencing and related to cytomegalovirus serostatus. The study was designed to test whether signatures of past pathogen exposure could be identified by cataloging public T cell receptors. High-throughput TCR immunosequencing, statistical association of individual TCRs with disease status, and machine learning were combined to predict cytomegalovirus infection status. In the later analysis, no new phenotypic data were used to find candidate immune exposures; instead, reliance was placed on TCR beta sequences and their occurrence across donors. An earlier analysis of approximately 500 of the donors applied high-throughput TCR beta sequencing to assess whether each TCR beta V gene segment acted as functional or pseudogenic. Alongside the repertoire data, information on donor age, sex, ethnicity and CMV serostatus was compiled. Of the roughly 400 genotyped donors, around 81% fell in the genetic ancestry cluster associated with self-reported Caucasian donors. The number of typed donors differed by locus: about 629-630 for A, B, C, DRB1 and DQB1; 522 for DQA1; roughly 600 for DPA1; and around 490 for DPB1. Genome-wide SNP genotypes for about 65% of the roughly 700 donors were used in a later genetic analysis, which treated that subset as a discovery cohort. An early release covering just under 650 HLA-typed donors comprised about 300 gigabases of sequencing data and around 80 million unique TCR sequences. Broad study findings and their caveats: In a later analysis, most CMV-associated TCR beta chains were found to appear HLA-restricted, with HLA associations seemingly driven largely by CMV exposure. Correlated functional status among segregating V segments might reflect linkage disequilibrium, but an unknown experimental factor could not be ruled out. An earlier analysis of around 540 of the donors showed that most TCR beta V segments appeared in productive rearrangements either about 87% or about 30% of the time, which broadly matched IMGT annotations. In a later analysis, about 17,000 TCR beta sequences were associated with specific HLA alleles at a false discovery rate of 0.05. While some public TCRs were present in many individuals, most TCR sequences turned up only very rarely across donors. Compared with the roughly 670-donor mean, donors in an Asian-associated ancestry cluster had fewer N-insertions in productive TCRs, according to a later genetic analysis. A later analysis found that TCR association rates varied across HLA loci, with DRB1 alleles showing the most associated TCRs and HLA-C alleles the fewest. V-gene and J-gene trimming of TCR beta chains was associated with a missense DCLRE1C variant in a later genetic analysis, and the association was replicated in an independent cohort. A further reported finding was that TCR beta sequences accurately predicted the HLA-A and HLA-B alleles for most subjects in the first cohort. In this cohort, only TCR beta chains were sequenced, and detectable features were limited by the absence of alpha or paired-chain data. In a later analysis, HLA-associated TCR beta chains showed more clonal expansion and lower generation probabilities than non-associated chains that were equally common. In the study, about 150 TCR beta chains were listed as associated with cytomegalovirus. The authors suggested that the approach could potentially be extended to other disease states and immunological phenotypes. A few of the identified cytomegalovirus-associated TCR beta chains were confirmed in vitro to be specific for cytomegalovirus antigens. Several of the top co-occurrence clusters appeared to be linked to parvovirus B19, influenza, CMV and Epstein-Barr virus, according to a later analysis. The classifier was reported to diagnose cytomegalovirus status with high specificity and sensitivity in both the original and validation cohorts. Some IMGT-functional V segments, including TRBV6-2 and TRBV6-3, could not be told apart with the 87-base-pair reads, so those segments were excluded. HLA typing was unavailable for some donors at each locus, so association tests used only the typed subset. Immune exposure information for the cohort was limited to CMV serostatus. A cluster of highly shared sequence variants was judged likely to represent a technical artifact of the sequencing pipeline. Presence/absence analyses assumed roughly uniform sequencing depth across donors, an assumption that may not hold. Strong co-occurrence of HLA alleles, especially DR and DQ, made assigning TCR associations to individual alleles difficult. Because counts were too low, seventeen rarely observed V segments, including chromosome 9 orphons, were excluded from the earlier analysis of 587 of the donors.

This clone was detected a few times. What antigen it recognizes has not been identified. It has no much larger one-base neighbor in the sample; base qualities were not kept. In total, around 600 healthy bone marrow donors made up the cohort. At the time of sampling, every cohort member was nominally healthy, though immune exposures that went unrecorded were likely present. The donor tested CMV seropositive and was one of the 289 seropositive cohort members. A peripheral blood sample was provided by each donor, and peripheral blood mononuclear cells were used for TCR beta sequencing. Genomic DNA was extracted from the blood cell samples with the Qiagen DNeasy Blood Extraction Kit. CDR1 and CDR2 (SEHNR, FQNEAQ) derive from the germline V gene (reference sequence). V drops 1 base and J drops 0 bases, leaving 21 bases in between. Taken from cysteine to phenylalanine, the CDR3 has 19 residues. Here the CDR3 DNA is all that survives: 57 bases in frame from base 1.

Library prep was done by the immunoSEQ multiplex PCR assay. The multiplex PCR relied on a mix of 60 forward primers for TCR Vbeta segments and 13 reverse primers for TCR Jbeta segments. The CDR3 region of rearranged TCR beta genes was amplified from genomic DNA with a multiplex PCR assay. The Illumina HiSeq System was used to sequence the amplified TCR beta libraries as 87-base-pair reads. Under the source paper's analysis protocol: In a later analysis, about 80 million unique TCR beta chains were counted across the 500 to 850 repertoires, and roughly 11 million of these chains were shared by at least two donors. Raw reads were error-corrected and collapsed into unique sequences with a nearest-neighbor algorithm that merged closely related sequences to remove PCR and sequencing errors. To assign V, D and J gene segments, CDR3 sequences were aligned to IMGT reference sequences. For a sequence to be retained, a match of at least six nucleotides was required to both a V gene segment and a J gene segment. A rearrangement was called productive if the CDR3 had no stop codons and remained in frame with V and J, and every other rearrangement was called non-productive. CDR3 was defined according to IMGT convention as the region running from the second conserved V-encoded cysteine to the conserved J-encoded phenylalanine. The earlier analysis of about 610 of the donors excluded sequences that lacked an unambiguous match to a single V gene segment. An earlier analysis of fewer than 750 of the donors called V segments functional above 56.7% productive rearrangements and segregating when the between-donor standard deviation exceeded 5%. To diagnose cytomegalovirus status from the catalog of TCR beta chain sequences, a statistical classification framework was built. A later analysis assigned V and J genes by comparing TCR nucleotide sequences with IMGT/GENE-DB human TR gene sequences. In a later analysis, CDR3 sequences and most-parsimonious VDJ recombination scenarios were assigned using the TCRdist pipeline. A later analysis defined each TCR beta chain by its CDR3 amino acid sequence plus V-gene family, and excluded reads lacking a unique V-gene family. A later analysis removed several hundred highly shared, low-generation-probability nucleotide sequences to deal with suspected cross-contamination and a sequencing artifact. For each public chain, a later analysis derived a clonal expansion index from normalized ranks of inferred template counts within each repertoire. In a later analysis, generation probabilities were computed using a VDJ recombination model fitted to out-of-frame rearrangements, and the results were checked against IGoR. Hypergeometric tests were used in a later analysis to score TCR-TCR, TCR-HLA and TCR-CMV co-occurrence, with a repertoire-size bias correction applied to the TCR pairs. In a later analysis, false discovery rates were estimated by permuting HLA or CMV assignments 20 times. A later analysis grouped co-occurring TCRs with DBSCAN, adding TCRdist sequence similarity when clustering within HLA-allele-positive subsets. Repertoires with fewer than 30,000 or more than 120,000 public chains, plus five repertoires with anomalous nucleotide sharing, were excluded from co-occurrence clustering. In its TCRdb copy, this immuneACCESS table keeps in-frame sequences only and misses some clones. Where compared with another copy, unresolved V genes explain less than half of these, and the others have no known cause. V and J calls and clone size are as listed in that table; D and trimming were resolved from the DNA. The sample records approximately 150,000 clones, roughly three quarters of which are singletons. In total, the top ten clones hold approximately 8.7% of the sample.

Material: PBMCs. The V and J segments used are TRBV7-9 and TRBJ2-5; possibly the D gene is TRBD2, per 6 matching bases. The receptor was isolated from a man between 18 and 35 years old in good health and CMV-seropositive. The encoded CDR3 is CASSLVVASGDGYQETQYF. The nucleotide sequence reads TGTGCCAGCAGCTTAGTAGTTGCATCGGGGGATGGGTACCAAGAGACCCAGTACTTC. With the rest looked up from the reference TRBV7-9 and TRBJ2-5 genes rather than sequenced, the full variable domain is DTGVSQNPRHKITKRGQNVTFRCDPISEHNRLYWYRQTLGQGPEFLTYFQNEAQLEKSRLLSDRFSAERPKGSFSTLEIQRTEQGDSAMYLCASSLVVASGDGYQETQYFGPGTRLLVL.